This T cell receptor beta chain derives from a study of blood T cells in healthy people across ages. Germline lookup yields CDR1 LGHDT and CDR2 YNNKEL (reference sequence). The CDR3 consists of 16 residues. Alongside a J-beta primer mix, a sample-barcoded 5' primer served in a second PCR lasting 7 to 11 cycles. TCRdb re-analysed the 5' RACE reads in MiXCR, keeping a single row per CDR3 protein. The sample consists of about 620,000 distinct CDR3 sequences, around 52% of them appearing once. This clonotype was found a few times. This receptor was identified in an elderly woman in good health. V is TRBV3-1 and J is TRBJ2-7; 15 bases are shared with TRBD2. The J call may be incorrect, as the DNA end agrees better with TRBJ2-5. The sample was blood. The CDR3 reads CASTGTSGRLWETQYF. CDR3 nucleotide sequence: TGTGCCAGCACCGGGACTAGCGGGAGGTTGTGGGAGACCCAGTACTTC.